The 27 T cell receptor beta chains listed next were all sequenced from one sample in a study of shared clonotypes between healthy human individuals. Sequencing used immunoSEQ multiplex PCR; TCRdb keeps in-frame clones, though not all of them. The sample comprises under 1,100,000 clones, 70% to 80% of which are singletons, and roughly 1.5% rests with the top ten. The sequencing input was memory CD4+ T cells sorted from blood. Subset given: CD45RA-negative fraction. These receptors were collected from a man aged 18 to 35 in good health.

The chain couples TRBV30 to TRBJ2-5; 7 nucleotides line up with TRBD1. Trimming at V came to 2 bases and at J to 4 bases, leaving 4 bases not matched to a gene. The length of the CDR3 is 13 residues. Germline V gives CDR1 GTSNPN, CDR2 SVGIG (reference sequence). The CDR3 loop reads CAWSIGGSETQYF. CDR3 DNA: TGTGCCTGGAGTATAGGGGGCTCAGAGACCCAGTACTTC.

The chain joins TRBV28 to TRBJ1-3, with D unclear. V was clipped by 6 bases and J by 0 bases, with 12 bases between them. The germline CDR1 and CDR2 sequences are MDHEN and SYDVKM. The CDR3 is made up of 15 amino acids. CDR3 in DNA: TGTGCCAGCAGGTCTGACGTCGGCTCTGGAAACACCATATATTTT. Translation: CASRSDVGSGNTIYF.

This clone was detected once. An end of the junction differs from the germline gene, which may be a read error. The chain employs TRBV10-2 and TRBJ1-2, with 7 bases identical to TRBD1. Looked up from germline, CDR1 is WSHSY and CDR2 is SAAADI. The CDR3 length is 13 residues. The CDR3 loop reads CASRTGGGRGCTF. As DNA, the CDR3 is TGCGCCAGCAGAACCGGAGGGGGCAGGGGCTGCACCTTC.

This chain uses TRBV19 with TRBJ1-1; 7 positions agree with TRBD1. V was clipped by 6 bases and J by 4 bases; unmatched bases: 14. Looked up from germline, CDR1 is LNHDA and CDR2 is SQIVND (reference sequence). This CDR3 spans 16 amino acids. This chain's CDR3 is CASRSFGTEGPTEAFF. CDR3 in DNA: TGTGCCAGTAGGTCTTTCGGGACAGAAGGTCCCACTGAAGCTTTCTTT.

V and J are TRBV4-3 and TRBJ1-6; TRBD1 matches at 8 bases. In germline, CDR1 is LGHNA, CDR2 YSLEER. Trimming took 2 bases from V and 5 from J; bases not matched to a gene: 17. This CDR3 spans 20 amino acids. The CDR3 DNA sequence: TGCGCCAGCAGCCAAAAACTTGGGACAGGAAGTCTATTAAATAATTCACCCCTCCACTTT. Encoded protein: CASSQKLGTGSLLNNSPLHF.

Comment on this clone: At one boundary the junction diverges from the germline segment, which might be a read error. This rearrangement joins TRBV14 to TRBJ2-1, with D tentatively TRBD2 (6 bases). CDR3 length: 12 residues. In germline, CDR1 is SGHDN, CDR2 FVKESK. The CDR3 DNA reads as TGTGCCAGCAGCCAAGATAGGTCAGGGAGGCTCTTC. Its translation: CASSQDRSGRLF.

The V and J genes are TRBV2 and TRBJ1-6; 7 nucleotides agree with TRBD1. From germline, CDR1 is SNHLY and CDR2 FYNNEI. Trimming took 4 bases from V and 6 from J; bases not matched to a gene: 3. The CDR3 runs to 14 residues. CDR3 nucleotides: TGTGCCAGCAGTGTGGGACAGCCTAATTCACCCCTCCACTTT. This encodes CASSVGQPNSPLHF.

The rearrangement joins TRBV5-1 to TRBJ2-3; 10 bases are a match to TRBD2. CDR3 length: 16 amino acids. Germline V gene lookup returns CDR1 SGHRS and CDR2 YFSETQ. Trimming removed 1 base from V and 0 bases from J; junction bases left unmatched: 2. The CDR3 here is CASSLLLAGSTDTQYF. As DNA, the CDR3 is TGCGCCAGCAGCTTGTTACTAGCGGGGAGCACAGATACGCAGTATTTT.

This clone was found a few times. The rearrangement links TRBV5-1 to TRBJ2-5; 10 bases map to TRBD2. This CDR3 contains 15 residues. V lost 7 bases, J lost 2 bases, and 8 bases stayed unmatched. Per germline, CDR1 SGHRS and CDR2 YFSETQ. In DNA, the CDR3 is TGCGCCAGCGGCCGCTTGACTAGCGGGCAAGAGACCCAGTACTTC. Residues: CASGRLTSGQETQYF.

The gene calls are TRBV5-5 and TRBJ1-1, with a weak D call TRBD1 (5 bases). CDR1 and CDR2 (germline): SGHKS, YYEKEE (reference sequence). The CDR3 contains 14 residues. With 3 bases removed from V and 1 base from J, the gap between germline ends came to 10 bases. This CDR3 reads CASSWDRPNTEAFF. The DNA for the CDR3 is TGTGCCAGCAGCTGGGACCGCCCGAACACTGAAGCTTTCTTT.

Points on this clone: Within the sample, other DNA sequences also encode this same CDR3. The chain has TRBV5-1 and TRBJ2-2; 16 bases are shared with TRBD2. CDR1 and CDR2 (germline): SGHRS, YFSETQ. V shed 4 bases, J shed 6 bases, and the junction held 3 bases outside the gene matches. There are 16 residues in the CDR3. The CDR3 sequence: CASSPGTSGGAGELFF. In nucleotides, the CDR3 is TGCGCCAGCAGCCCCGGGACTAGCGGGGGGGCCGGGGAGCTGTTTTTT.

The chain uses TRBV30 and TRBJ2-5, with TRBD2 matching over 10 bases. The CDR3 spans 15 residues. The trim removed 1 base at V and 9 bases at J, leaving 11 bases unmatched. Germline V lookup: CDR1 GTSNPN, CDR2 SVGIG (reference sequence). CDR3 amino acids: CAWSEGGLALGSQYF. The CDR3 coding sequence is TGTGCCTGGAGTGAGGGGGGACTAGCGTTGGGGTCCCAGTACTTC.

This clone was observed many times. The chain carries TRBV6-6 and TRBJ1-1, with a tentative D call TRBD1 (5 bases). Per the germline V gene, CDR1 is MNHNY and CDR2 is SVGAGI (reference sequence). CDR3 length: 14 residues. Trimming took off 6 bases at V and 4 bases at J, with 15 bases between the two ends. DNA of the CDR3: TGTGCCAGCAGAAACGGGGGGTTTAGCACTGAAGCTTTCTTT. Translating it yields CASRNGGFSTEAFF.

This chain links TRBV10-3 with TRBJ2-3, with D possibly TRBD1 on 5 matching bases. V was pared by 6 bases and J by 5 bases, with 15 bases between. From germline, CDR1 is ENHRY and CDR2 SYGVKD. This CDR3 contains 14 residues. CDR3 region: CAIRAGSGGDTQYF. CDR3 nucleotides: TGTGCCATCAGGGCAGGGTCTGGTGGAGATACGCAGTATTTT.

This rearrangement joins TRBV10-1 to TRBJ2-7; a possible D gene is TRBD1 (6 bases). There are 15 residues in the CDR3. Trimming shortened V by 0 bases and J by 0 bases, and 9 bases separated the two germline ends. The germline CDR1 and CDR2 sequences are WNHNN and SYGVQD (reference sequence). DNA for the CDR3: TGCGCCAGCAGTGAGTCGAGGGGGTCCTCCTACGAGCAGTACTTC. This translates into CASSESRGSSYEQYF.

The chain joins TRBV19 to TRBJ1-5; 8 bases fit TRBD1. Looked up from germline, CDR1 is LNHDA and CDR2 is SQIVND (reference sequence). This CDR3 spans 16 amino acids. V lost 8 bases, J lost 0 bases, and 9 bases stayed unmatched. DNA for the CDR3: TGTGCCAGTGTACAGGGGGGGGCTTATAGCAATCAGCCCCAGCATTTT. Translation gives CASVQGGAYSNQPQHF.

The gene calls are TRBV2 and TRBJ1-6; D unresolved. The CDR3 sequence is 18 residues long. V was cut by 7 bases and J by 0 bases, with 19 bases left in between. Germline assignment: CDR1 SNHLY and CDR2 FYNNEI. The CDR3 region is CASTQYPLSSSYNSPLHF. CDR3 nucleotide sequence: TGTGCCAGCACCCAGTACCCGTTAAGTAGCTCCTATAATTCACCCCTCCACTTT.

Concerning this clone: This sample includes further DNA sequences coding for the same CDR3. The chain's CDR3 is CASSQGRLETQYF. The CDR3 DNA reads TGCGCCAGCAGCCAAGGAAGGTTGGAGACCCAGTACTTC. The chain joins TRBV4-1 to TRBJ2-5; no definite D call. This CDR3 spans 13 amino acids. From germline, CDR1 is MGHRA and CDR2 YSYEKL. V lost 1 base and J 5 bases, leaving 8 bases between the germline ends.

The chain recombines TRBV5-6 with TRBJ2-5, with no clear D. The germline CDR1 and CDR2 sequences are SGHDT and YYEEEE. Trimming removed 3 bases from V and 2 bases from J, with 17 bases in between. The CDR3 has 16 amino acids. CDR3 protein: CASSSPFLGWQETQYF. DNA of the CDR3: TGTGCCAGCAGCTCCCCTTTTCTTGGGTGGCAAGAGACCCAGTACTTC.

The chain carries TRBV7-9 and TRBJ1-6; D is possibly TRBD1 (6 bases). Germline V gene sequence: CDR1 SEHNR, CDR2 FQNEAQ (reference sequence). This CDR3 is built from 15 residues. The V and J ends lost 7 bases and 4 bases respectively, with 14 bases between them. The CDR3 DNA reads TGTGCCAGCACGTTAGGGGGAGATTATAATTCACCCCTCCACTTT. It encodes CASTLGGDYNSPLHF.

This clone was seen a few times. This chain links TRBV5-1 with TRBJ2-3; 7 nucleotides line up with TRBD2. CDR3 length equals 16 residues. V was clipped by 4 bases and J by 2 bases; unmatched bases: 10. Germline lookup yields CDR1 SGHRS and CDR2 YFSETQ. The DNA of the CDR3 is TGCGCCAGCAGCCCGGGAGGACTAGGTTTCACAGATACGCAGTATTTT. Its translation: CASSPGGLGFTDTQYF.

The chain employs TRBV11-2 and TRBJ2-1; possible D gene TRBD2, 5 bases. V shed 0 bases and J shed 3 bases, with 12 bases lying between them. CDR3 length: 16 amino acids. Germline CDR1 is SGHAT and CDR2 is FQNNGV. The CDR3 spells CASSLEPQRVYNEQFF. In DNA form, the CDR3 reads TGTGCCAGCAGCTTAGAGCCCCAGAGGGTCTACAATGAGCAGTTCTTC.

The CDR3 region is CASSSGQGYYNEQFF. CDR3 nucleotide sequence: TGTGCCAGCAGCTCGGGACAGGGCTACTACAATGAGCAGTTCTTC. V is TRBV5-6 and J is TRBJ2-1; 9 bases map to TRBD1. CDR3 length: 15 amino acids. Trimming took 3 bases from V and 3 from J; bases not matched to a gene: 4. Germline V gene sequence: CDR1 SGHDT, CDR2 YYEEEE.

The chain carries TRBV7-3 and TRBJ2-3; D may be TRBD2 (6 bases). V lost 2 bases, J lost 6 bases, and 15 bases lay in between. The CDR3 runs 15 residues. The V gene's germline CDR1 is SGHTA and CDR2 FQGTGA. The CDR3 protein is CASSLGPGAQDTQYF. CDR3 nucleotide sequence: TGTGCCAGCAGCTTAGGCCCGGGAGCTCAGGATACGCAGTATTTT. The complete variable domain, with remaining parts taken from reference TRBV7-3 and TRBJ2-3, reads GAGVSQTPSNKVTEKGKYVELRCDPISGHTALYWYRQSLGQGPEFLIYFQGTGAADDSGLPNDRFFAVRPEGSVSTLKIQRTERGDSAVYLCASSLGPGAQDTQYFGPGTRLTVL.

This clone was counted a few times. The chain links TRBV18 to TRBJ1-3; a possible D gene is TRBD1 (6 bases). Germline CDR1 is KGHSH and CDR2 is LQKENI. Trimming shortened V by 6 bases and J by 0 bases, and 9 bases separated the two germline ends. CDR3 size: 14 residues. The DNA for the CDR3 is TGTGCCAGCTCTTCAGGGGCCTCTGGAAACACCATATATTTT. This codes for CASSSGASGNTIYF.

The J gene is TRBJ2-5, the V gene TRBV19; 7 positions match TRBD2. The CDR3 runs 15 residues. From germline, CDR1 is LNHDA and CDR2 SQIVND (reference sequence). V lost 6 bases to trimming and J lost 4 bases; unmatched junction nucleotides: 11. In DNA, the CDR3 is TGTGCCAGTAGCCCCATAACGGGGGGTGTAGAGACCCAGTACTTC. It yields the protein CASSPITGGVETQYF.

For the CDR3, the DNA is TGTGCCAGCAGTTTAGGACTAGCGGGCTTTCAAGAGACCCAGTACTTC. Translation: CASSLGLAGFQETQYF. The chain has TRBV28 and TRBJ2-5, with TRBD2 matching 11 bases. After removal of 2 bases from V and 2 bases from J, the junction contained 4 bases not matched to a gene. Per the germline V gene, CDR1 is MDHEN and CDR2 is SYDVKM. CDR3 length equals 16 residues.